A single sample gave rise to the 19 T cell receptor beta chains below, sequenced in a study of blood T cell repertoires in COVID-19 (dated by TCRdb to between 2020 and 2021). Library prep was done by the immunoSEQ multiplex PCR assay. Drawn from immuneACCESS, this table holds only the in-frame rearrangements with V and J called that TCRdb kept. Clones are partly lost; checked studies trace under half to an unresolved V gene and leave the rest unexplained. The table for this sample lists 75,000 to 100,000 clones; 75% to 90% of them were counted only once. In total, the top ten clones hold about 17% of the sample. Sequenced: peripheral blood. Receptor source: a woman of 80 years or more with acute or convalescent COVID-19.

This chain links TRBV6-2 or TRBV6-3 with TRBJ1-1; D not resolved. Germline V CDR1 and CDR2: MNHEY, SVGEGT. CDR3 size: 13 residues. V was clipped by 2 bases and J by 9 bases, with 13 bases between them. CDR3 region: CASSYGMATQAFF. CDR3 DNA sequence: TGTGCCAGCAGTTACGGCATGGCAACCCAAGCTTTCTTT.

This clone was seen a few times. The chain joins TRBV6-1 to TRBJ2-1, with D maybe TRBD2 (5 bases). Germline CDR1 and CDR2: MNHNS and SASEGT. V lost 1 base, J lost 14 bases, and 12 bases lay in between. CDR3 size: 12 residues. The CDR3 sequence: CASSEGLRVEFF. The DNA for the CDR3 is TGTGCCAGCAGTGAAGGGTTGCGGGTCGAGTTCTTC.

This clone was detected only a few times. The chain carries TRBV12-5 and TRBJ2-3, with 13 bases lining up with TRBD2. This CDR3 has 21 amino acids. Germline CDR1 reads LGHNT; CDR2 reads FRNRAP. V was clipped by 0 bases and J by 5 bases; unmatched bases: 17. The DNA for the CDR3 is TGTGCTAGTGGTTTGGTACTCTTTGGACTAGCGGGGGAACCAGGTCGAGATACGCAGTATTTT. Translating gives CASGLVLFGLAGEPGRDTQYF. The whole variable domain, remainder taken from reference TRBV12-5 and TRBJ2-3, is DARVTQTPRHKVTEMGQEVTMRCQPILGHNTVFWYRQTMMQGLELLAYFRNRAPLDDSGMPKDRFSAEMPDATLATLKIQPSEPRDSAVYFCASGLVLFGLAGEPGRDTQYFGPGTRLTVL.

The V gene is TRBV2, the J gene TRBJ1-1; 8 bases fit TRBD1. Germline V CDR1 and CDR2: SNHLY, FYNNEI. V dropped 5 bases and J dropped 4; count of bases not matched to a gene: 9. The length of the CDR3 is 15 residues. The DNA of the CDR3 is TGTGCCAGCAGTAACAACAGGGGGAGAGGCACTGAAGCTTTCTTT. Its protein product is CASSNNRGRGTEAFF.

This CDR3 is CASSIDLTVYSPLHF. DNA of the CDR3: TGTGCCAGTAGTATAGATCTGACAGTTTATTCACCCCTCCACTTT. V and J are TRBV19 and TRBJ1-6; TRBD1 is a possible D gene (5 bases). Deletions cut 0 bases from V and 8 bases from J, with 11 bases between. CDR3 length: 15 residues. Germline CDR1 reads LNHDA; CDR2 reads SQIVND (reference sequence).

This chain connects TRBV7-3 to TRBJ2-1, with 7 bases matching TRBD2. CDR1 SGHTA and CDR2 FQGTGA come from the germline V gene. The CDR3 spans 15 residues. The ends lost 1 base at V and 3 bases at J; junction bases unmatched: 3. CDR3 DNA: TGTGCCAGCAGCTTAATGTCGGGGGGCTACAATGAGCAGTTCTTC. It is translated as CASSLMSGGYNEQFF.

V gene TRBV5-1 combines with J gene TRBJ2-5; 8 bases are a match to TRBD1. J was trimmed by 1 base and V by 2 bases; bases with no gene match: 4. The V gene's germline CDR1 is SGHRS and CDR2 YFSETQ. The CDR3 runs 15 residues. The CDR3 DNA follows: TGCGCCAGCAGCTTAGGACAGGGTCGCCAAGAGACCCAGTACTTC. It translates to CASSLGQGRQETQYF.

The chain is built from TRBV29-1 and TRBJ1-1; D is perhaps TRBD1 (5 bases). The germline V gene encodes CDR1 SQVTM and CDR2 ANQGSEA. The CDR3 is 13 amino acids. V gave up 5 bases and J gave up 6 bases, with 16 bases separating them. CDR3: CSVSIAGGAEAFF. The CDR3 region has the DNA TGCAGCGTTAGCATAGCGGGGGGTGCTGAAGCTTTCTTT.

The rearrangement joins TRBV12-3 or TRBV12-4 to TRBJ1-2, with D maybe TRBD1 (6 bases). The CDR3 totals 13 residues. The ends were cut back, 6 bases at V and 4 bases at J, with 12 bases in the middle. CDR3 region: CASRQTGSYGYTF. The CDR3 DNA reads TGTGCCAGCAGGCAGACAGGAAGCTATGGCTACACCTTC.

The chain has TRBV3-1 (or the pseudogene TRBV3-2) and TRBJ1-2; 8 positions agree with TRBD1. J was trimmed by 2 bases and V by 1 base; bases with no gene match: 3. Germline V gene sequence: CDR1 LGHDT, CDR2 YNNKEL (reference sequence). This CDR3 region has 15 residues. The CDR3 coding sequence is TGTGCCAGCAGCCAAGGTCAGGGGGCAAACTATGGCTACACCTTC. It encodes CASSQGQGANYGYTF.

This clone was detected only once. V usage is TRBV29-1 and J usage is TRBJ2-7; D remains ambiguous. The germline V gene encodes CDR1 SQVTM and CDR2 ANQGSEA. The CDR3 is made up of 12 amino acids. The V end lost 4 bases, the J end lost 4 bases, and 11 bases lay between the germline ends. DNA of the CDR3: TGCAGCGTTGGGCGGAGCGAGTACGAGCAGTACTTC. It codes for CSVGRSEYEQYF.

This clone showed up just once. This chain links TRBV24-1 with TRBJ2-7, with 8 bases lining up with TRBD1. CDR1 is KGHDR and CDR2 is SFDVKD in the germline V gene. Germline trimming cut 10 bases from V and 6 bases from J; bases unmatched to any gene: 13. The CDR3 loop spans 14 amino acids. In DNA, the CDR3 is TGTGCCACAAGTAGGGACAGGTTCCTAAGCGAGCAGTACTTC. It encodes CATSRDRFLSEQYF.

The genes are TRBV7-3 and TRBJ2-2; D not resolved. CDR3 length: 14 amino acids. The germline V gene has CDR1 SGHTA and CDR2 FQGTGA. V lost 2 bases and J 8 bases, leaving 12 bases between the germline ends. The CDR3 DNA is TGTGCCAGCAGCTTAGTTAGATCCGTGGGGGAGCTGTTTTTT. Translating gives CASSLVRSVGELFF.

The rearrangement links TRBV2 to TRBJ1-1; D is ambiguous. V lost 11 bases and J 1 base, leaving 8 bases between the germline ends. Germline V CDR1 and CDR2: SNHLY, FYNNEI. The CDR3 extends over 11 amino acids. The CDR3 sequence: CASQKNTEAFF. CDR3 in DNA: TGTGCCTCCCAGAAGAACACTGAAGCTTTCTTT.

V usage is TRBV7-3 and J usage is TRBJ1-4; perhaps TRBD1 as D (6 bases). This CDR3 has 15 residues. Germline CDR1 SGHTA, CDR2 FQGTGA. Trimming removed 2 bases from V and 1 base from J, with 8 bases in between. This CDR3 is CASSLSGVTNEKLFF. The CDR3 region has the DNA TGTGCCAGCAGCTTATCAGGGGTAACTAATGAAAAACTGTTTTTT.

V usage is TRBV27 and J usage is TRBJ2-1; 11 positions match TRBD2. CDR3 length equals 15 residues. Looked up from germline, CDR1 is MNHEY and CDR2 is SMNVEV (reference sequence). V trimming: 6 bases; J trimming: 4 bases; junction bases outside the gene matches: 5. The DNA for the CDR3 is TGTGCCAGCAGGCTGACTAGCGGGGATTACAATGAGCAGTTCTTC. Amino acid sequence: CASRLTSGDYNEQFF.

The DNA of the CDR3 is TGTGCCAGCAGCCCCAGTACTAGCGGGGGGGTGGGGGAGCTGTTTTTT. It translates to CASSPSTSGGVGELFF. The chain employs TRBV4-2 and TRBJ2-2; 13 bases fit TRBD2. J lost 8 bases, V lost 4 bases, and 7 bases had no gene match. Germline-derived CDR1 and CDR2 are LGHNA and YNFKEQ. CDR3 length equals 16 residues.

The V gene is TRBV5-4, the J gene TRBJ2-7; D unresolved. CDR3 size: 14 residues. Germline values: CDR1 SGHNT, CDR2 YYREEE (reference sequence). Trimming cost V 2 bases and J 1 base, with 10 bases left between them. CDR3 region: CASSFSFGSYEQYF. DNA of the CDR3: TGTGCCAGCAGCTTCTCATTCGGTTCCTACGAGCAGTACTTC.

The chain is built from TRBV5-5 and TRBJ1-1, with D unresolved. The V gene lost 3 bases and the J gene lost 1 base, with 13 bases spanning the gap. The CDR3 runs to 15 residues. Germline values: CDR1 SGHKS, CDR2 YYEKEE (reference sequence). This CDR3 is CASSSPGLRNTEAFF. In nucleotides, the CDR3 is TGTGCCAGCAGCTCCCCAGGATTGCGGAACACTGAAGCTTTCTTT.